Detailed here is one TCR beta chain. Its antigen remains unidentified. No quality values exist for individual bases; no much larger clone is one base distant. There are 13 amino acids in the CDR3, from cysteine to phenylalanine inclusive. The DNA shown is the 39-base CDR3, in frame from base 1. From V the trimming removes 5 bases and from J it removes 4 bases, while the gene matches leave 2 bases of the junction unaccounted for. CDR1 is given as LNHDA and CDR2 as SQIVND, both from the germline V gene (reference sequence). The sample belongs to a study of blood T cell repertoires in COVID-19 (dated by TCRdb to about 2020). Regarding the study in general: The collaborator samples originated in the United States, Italy and Spain and spanned the acute and convalescent phases of COVID-19. The material from the prospective study consisted of cDNA or gDNA derived from T cells, B-cell-depleted T cells, or PBMCs. Subjects who had been exposed to COVID-19, were actively infected with it, or had recovered from it provided the deeply sampled blood TCRbeta repertoires that made up the dataset. A freely available public database, intended as a resource for researchers studying the immune response to SARS-CoV-2, is where the repertoires were released. The samples were drawn from two sources: the first 160 participants of the ongoing ImmuneRACE study, and fewer than 1,500 subjects contributed by 6 global collaborators. The sample metadata nearly always contained a de-identified subject ID, COVID-19 status, age in years and sex. Where available, HLA class I and class II types were obtained from metadata supplied by the sample provider rather than from assay-based typing.

TCRbeta CDR3 regions were amplified from genomic DNA by means of the immunoSEQ Assay, a bias-controlled multiplex PCR. In the source study's methods: The number of nucleated cells in each sample was estimated from the amplification of reference gene primers within the assay. To quantify the absolute abundance of each unique TCRbeta CDR3 rearrangement, sequence reads were collapsed and filtered. Productive Simpson clonality was computed per sample as the square root of Simpson's diversity index over productive rearrangements. As stored in TCRdb, this immuneACCESS dataset retains in-frame rearrangements with V and J assigned. A fraction of the clones does not appear; measured against another copy, unresolved V genes explain less than half of the discrepancy, and the remainder lacks a known reason. That table is the source of V, J and clone size, and D and trimming were worked out from the DNA. The sample table shows more than 90,000 clones, and around 92% are seen once. About 5.7% of the sample is held by the ten biggest clonotypes.

Results and caveats for the whole study, not just this receptor: The quantity of clinical and demographic metadata differed by source and by participant and was supplied without curation.

Collaborating institutions collected whole blood in K2EDTA tubes following their own protocols. Collaborator samples were shipped for TCRbeta analysis as frozen whole blood, isolated PBMCs, or DNA extracted from either sample type. The chain is encoded by TRBV19 joined to TRBJ2-7; 10 bases in between match TRBD1. This TCR derives from a man between 45 and 60 years old with active COVID-19. Sequencing was carried out using peripheral blood. The CDR3 reads as follows: CASSGQGEYEQYF. The DNA sequence is TGTGCCAGTAGTGGACAGGGGGAGTACGAGCAGTACTTC.